This T cell receptor (beta chain) was recovered during a study of OX40 agonist ivuxolimab in advanced cancers. Background on the study: Dose-escalation subjects each had hepatocellular carcinoma, melanoma, renal cell or head and neck cancer. There were three patients with partial responses, one having hepatocellular carcinoma and two cutaneous melanoma.

The sample holds one count of this clone. Sequencing was performed with immunoSEQ multiplex PCR; in TCRdb, only in-frame clones are kept and a portion is missing. The sample shows about 83,000 clones, 85% of them seen only once. Trimming removed 0 bases from V and 11 bases from J, with 17 bases in between. The length of the CDR3 is 15 residues. Germline V gene data show CDR1 as LNHDA and CDR2 as SQIVND (reference sequence). The chain joins TRBV19 to TRBJ1-5; D call uncertain. The sample in question was CD4+ or CD8+ T cells sorted from blood, obtained in a trial of the OX40 agonist ivuxolimab. The clonotype originates from an adult with an advanced solid tumor such as melanoma, head and neck, liver or kidney cancer. The CDR3: CASSIEWTDQRAQHF. The CDR3 region has the DNA TGTGCCAGTAGTATAGAATGGACGGATCAACGAGCCCAGCATTTT.